This T cell receptor beta chain was sequenced in a study of T cell changes during pregnancy in multiple sclerosis. The table came from immunoSEQ multiplex PCR; TCRdb's copy has only in-frame clones and leaves some out. The sample consists of fewer than 50,000 clones, roughly 94% of them appearing once. The CDR3 sequence is 16 residues long. V was clipped by 4 bases and J by 6 bases, with 22 bases between them. The germline gives CDR1 SGHNT, CDR2 YYREEE (reference sequence). The V gene is TRBV5-4, the J gene TRBJ1-2; a possible D gene is TRBD1 (5 bases). Specimen: CD8+ T cells from peripheral blood mononuclear cells, collected before pregnancy. This sequence was found in a female donor with multiple sclerosis, enrolled in a pregnancy study. The CDR3 DNA follows: TGTGCCAGCAGCCCCCCGGACCGGGGGGTCATCGATGGCTACACCTTC. Encoded protein: CASSPPDRGVIDGYTF.